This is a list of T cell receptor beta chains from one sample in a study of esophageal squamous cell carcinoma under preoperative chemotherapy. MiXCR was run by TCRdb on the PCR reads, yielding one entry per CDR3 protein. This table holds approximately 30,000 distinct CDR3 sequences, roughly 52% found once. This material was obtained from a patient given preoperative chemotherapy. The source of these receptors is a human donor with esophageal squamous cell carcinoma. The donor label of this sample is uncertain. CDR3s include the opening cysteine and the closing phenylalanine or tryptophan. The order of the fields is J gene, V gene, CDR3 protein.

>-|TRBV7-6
CASSWGGGAGGPFEQYF
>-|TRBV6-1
CASSGPVPYNEQYF
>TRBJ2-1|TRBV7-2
CASSFRVAGTYNEQFF
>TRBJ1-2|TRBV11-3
CASSLGGQGLEFYGYTF
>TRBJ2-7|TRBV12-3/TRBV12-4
CASSFGGGYEQYF
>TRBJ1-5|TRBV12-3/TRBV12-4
CASSPSNQPQHF
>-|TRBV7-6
CASSLETGSYEQYF
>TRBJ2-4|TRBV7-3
CASSVGPGGRDQEIQYF
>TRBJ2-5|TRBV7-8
CASSLIGVRKAQNF
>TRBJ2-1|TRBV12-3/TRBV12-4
CASSFLGANEQFF
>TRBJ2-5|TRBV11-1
CASSLAVVAGQETQYF
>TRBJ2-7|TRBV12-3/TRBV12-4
CASSSTRVRYEQYF
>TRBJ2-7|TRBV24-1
CATSDDSAYEQYF
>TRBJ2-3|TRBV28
CASSLTLAATQYF
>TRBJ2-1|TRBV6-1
CASSDGLTRETQFF
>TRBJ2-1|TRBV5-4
CASSQGLGGSLFNEQFF